A single sample gave rise to the 4 T cell receptor beta chains below, sequenced in a study of T cell repertoires in cytomegalovirus infection. TCRdb reprocessed the reads with MiXCR, giving one entry per CDR3 protein. The sample has 90,000 to 120,000 distinct CDR3 sequences, 42% seen once. Their recognized antigens are unknown. The material sequenced was CD8+ T cells from cultured PBMCs, taken from culture after CMV antigen stimulation. The receptors shown here come from a human donor in good health (CMV status not recorded). Some clones in this sample may be carry-over from other donors' samples.

The chain carries TRBV3-1 and TRBJ1-1; D unclear. Trimming pared 0 bases from V and 1 base from J, leaving 12 bases between. CDR3 length: 16 amino acids. CDR1 is LGHDT, CDR2 YNNKEL, per germline (reference sequence). The CDR3 DNA is TGTGCCAGCAGCCAAGACTACCCCAGCCCGAACACTGAAGCTTTCTTT. Translation: CASSQDYPSPNTEAFF.

The CDR3 region has the DNA TGTGCCAGTAGTCCGGACAGGGCTGCCGAGCAGTTCTTC. This gives the protein CASSPDRAAEQFF. This chain links TRBV19 with TRBJ2-1; TRBD1 aligns across 8 bases. From germline, CDR1 is LNHDA and CDR2 SQIVND (reference sequence). The CDR3 has 13 amino acids. J lost 10 bases, V lost 5 bases, and 7 bases had no gene match.

The chain couples TRBV2 to TRBJ2-7; 8 nucleotides line up with TRBD1. Germline V lookup: CDR1 SNHLY, CDR2 FYNNEI. The CDR3 is 15 residues long. J lost 2 bases, V lost 5 bases, and 8 bases had no gene match. The CDR3 reads CASSPGTGQPYEQYF. The CDR3 coding sequence is TGTGCCAGCAGTCCCGGGACAGGTCAACCCTACGAGCAGTACTTC.

The chain couples TRBV13 to TRBJ2-4, with 10 nucleotides matching TRBD2. The CDR3 is 15 residues long. Germline-derived CDR1 and CDR2 are PRHDT and FYEKMQ (reference sequence). The ends lost 0 bases at V and 7 bases at J; junction bases unmatched: 3. CDR3 amino acids: CASSLGSGGANIQYF. DNA for the CDR3: TGTGCCAGCAGCTTAGGGAGCGGGGGGGCGAACATTCAGTACTTC.